Each of the 12 T cell receptor beta chains below was sequenced from the same sample in a study of identical twins. TCRdb passed the 5' RACE reads through MiXCR, listing each CDR3 protein once. The data hold 1.5 million to 2 million distinct CDR3 sequences, with about 32% observed a single time. The source material was cord blood. Receptor source: a newborn girl in good health.

V is TRBV9 and J is TRBJ2-7; D gene uncertain. Trimming stripped 0 bases from V and 5 bases from J, with 12 bases between. The CDR3 covers 14 residues. Germline V CDR1 and CDR2: SGDLS, YYNGEE. The CDR3 nucleotides read TGTGCCAGCAGCGTAGCGGTCAGAACCGACGAGCAGTACTTC. It is translated as CASSVAVRTDEQYF.

There are a few counts of this clonotype. This chain uses TRBV4-1 with TRBJ2-5; D gene ambiguous. CDR1 and CDR2 (germline): MGHRA, YSYEKL. The CDR3 has 14 amino acids. Trimming took off 2 bases at V and 11 bases at J, with 18 bases between the two ends. For the CDR3, the DNA is TGCGCCAGCAGCCAACCAGCGTCCAACAATGAGCAGTACTTC. Encoded protein: CASSQPASNNEQYF.

The V call is TRBV28, the J call TRBJ1-5, with D perhaps matching TRBD1 (6 bases). The CDR3 length is 14 residues. Trimming stripped 8 bases from V and 3 bases from J, with 14 bases between. The V gene's germline CDR1 is MDHEN and CDR2 SYDVKM. The CDR3 loop reads CASFEWGLNQPQHF. The CDR3 region has the DNA TGTGCCAGCTTTGAGTGGGGGCTCAATCAGCCCCAGCATTTT.

The chain is built from TRBV27 and TRBJ2-5, with a weak D call TRBD1 (5 bases). TRBJ2-7 explains the end of the DNA better; the J call may be wrong. CDR3 length: 14 amino acids. Germline CDR1 MNHEY, CDR2 SMNVEV (reference sequence). The DNA for the CDR3 is TGTGCCAGCAGTTTTCATGGCCTAGGGGTCGAGCAGTACTTC. Its translation: CASSFHGLGVEQYF.

This clonotype was counted only a few times. CDR3 DNA sequence: TGTGCCAGCAGCTTAGCCCTCTGGACAGCTTCCTACGAGCAGTACTTC. Its translation: CASSLALWTASYEQYF. The chain recombines TRBV7-9 with TRBJ2-7, with D maybe TRBD1 (6 bases). The CDR3 spans 16 residues. Trimming took 0 bases from V and 1 from J, leaving 13 bases between them. The germline CDR1 and CDR2 sequences are SEHNR and FQNEAQ (reference sequence).

The V and J genes are TRBV5-1 and TRBJ1-1, with unresolved D. Germline V gene data show CDR1 as SGHRS and CDR2 as YFSETQ. Trimming removed 0 bases at V and 1 base at J, with 13 bases between. The CDR3 spans 16 residues. The CDR3 spells CASSLGGGRTNTEAFF. The CDR3, as DNA: TGCGCCAGCAGCTTGGGAGGCGGGCGGACGAACACTGAAGCTTTCTTT.

Only a few counts were recorded for this clonotype. V usage is TRBV20-1 and J usage is TRBJ2-7, with no clear D. The germline V and J ends were trimmed by 6 bases and 10 bases, with 13 bases remaining between them. Germline CDR1 is DFQATT and CDR2 is SNEGSKA (reference sequence). The CDR3 runs 10 residues. CDR3 DNA: TGCAGTGCAAAGACTCCCCTTCAGTACTTC. Protein: CSAKTPLQYF.

The V and J genes are TRBV10-3 and TRBJ2-1, with 14 bases aligning to TRBD2. Germline values: CDR1 ENHRY, CDR2 SYGVKD. The CDR3 covers 16 residues. V shed 6 bases, J shed 4 bases, and the junction held 5 bases outside the gene matches. The CDR3 here is CAIRGGTSGGYNEQFF. CDR3 DNA sequence: TGTGCCATCAGGGGAGGGACTAGCGGGGGTTACAATGAGCAGTTCTTC.

The J gene is TRBJ2-1, the V gene TRBV18, with 9 nucleotides matching TRBD1. Germline V gene sequence: CDR1 KGHSH, CDR2 LQKENI. After removal of 5 bases from V and 8 bases from J, the junction contained 4 bases not matched to a gene. The CDR3 contains 13 residues. CDR3 sequence: CASSMGQGYEQFF. CDR3 DNA sequence: TGTGCCAGCTCAATGGGACAGGGATATGAGCAGTTCTTC.

As regards this clonotype: This likely comes from a read error, as the CDR3 has no conserved phenylalanine or tryptophan at its end. The chain has TRBV20-1 and TRBJ2-1; TRBD2 matches at 12 bases. This CDR3 contains 20 residues. Germline V gene lookup returns CDR1 DFQATT and CDR2 SNEGSKA (reference sequence). J was trimmed by 0 bases and V by 0 bases; bases with no gene match: 12. CDR3 DNA: TGCAGTGCTAGAGATCACGGGCTAGCGGGGGGGCCCAGCTCCTACAATGAGCAGTTCTAC. Translated, it gives CSARDHGLAGGPSSYNEQFY.

The chain is built from TRBV5-1 and TRBJ2-3, with a possible D match to TRBD2 (6 bases). Trimming removed 0 bases from V and 1 base from J, with 15 bases in between. This CDR3 region has 17 residues. Germline V gene lookup returns CDR1 SGHRS and CDR2 YFSETQ. The CDR3 bases are TGCGCCAGCAGCTTGGGAGGTTACGGGAGCGGCACAGATACGCAGTATTTT. Protein: CASSLGGYGSGTDTQYF.

This chain links TRBV28 with TRBJ2-7; D perhaps matches TRBD1 (7 bases). The length of the CDR3 is 13 residues. Germline CDR1 reads MDHEN; CDR2 reads SYDVKM. The V and J ends lost 3 bases and 5 bases respectively, with 11 bases between them. CDR3 nucleotides: TGTGCCAGCAGTTTTGCCAGGGGGGACGAGCAGTACTTC. Translating gives CASSFARGDEQYF.